This T cell receptor beta chain emerged from a study of cytomegalovirus exposure and HLA in healthy donors. Use of 60 Vbeta and 13 Jbeta primers characterized the PCR. The protocol was immunoSEQ multiplex PCR, while the TCRdb copy is restricted to in-frame clones and leaves out a portion. The sample lists tens of thousands of clones, about 80% occurring once. Study-level findings and limits: Upon later analysis, HLA-associated TCR beta chains proved more clonally expanded than other, equally common chains. Presence/absence analyses supposed approximately even sequencing depth among donors. As was reported, the HLA-A and HLA-B alleles of most subjects were accurately predicted from TCR beta sequences.

The CDR3 is 14 residues long. CDR1 is SEHNR and CDR2 is FQNEAQ in the germline V gene (reference sequence). Germline trimming cut 5 bases from V and 4 bases from J; bases unmatched to any gene: 7. Notes on this clone: No antigen is known for it.

This clonotype was obtained from a man aged 25 to 45 in good health and CMV-seronegative. The sequenced sample consisted of PBMCs. V is TRBV7-9 and J is TRBJ1-1, with TRBD1 matching 7 bases. CDR3: CASSPTGAGTEAFF. The CDR3, as DNA: TGTGCCAGCAGCCCTACAGGGGCAGGCACTGAAGCTTTCTTT. The whole variable domain, filled in from reference TRBV7-9 and TRBJ1-1, reads DTGVSQNPRHKITKRGQNVTFRCDPISEHNRLYWYRQTLGQGPEFLTYFQNEAQLEKSRLLSDRFSAERPKGSFSTLEIQRTEQGDSAMYLCASSPTGAGTEAFFGQGTRLTVV.